This note documents a single T cell receptor beta chain sequence. The data stem from a study of shared clonotypes between healthy human individuals. The method was immunoSEQ multiplex PCR; TCRdb's version includes in-frame clones alone and lacks a portion of them. The sample carries roughly 2.2 million clones, approximately 93% recorded once. The CDR3 spans 14 residues. Germline assignment: CDR1 GTSNPN and CDR2 SVGIG (reference sequence). Between the trimmed V and J ends, which lost 3 bases and 2 bases, there was a span of 11 bases. Sequencing was carried out using naive CD4+ T cells from PBMCs. Subset meaning: CD45RA+ positively selected. This sequence originates from a man younger than 35 in good health. Some clones in this sample may be carry-over from other donors' samples. This chain links TRBV30 with TRBJ1-5; the D is unclear. CDR3 nucleotide sequence: TGTGCCTGGAGCCGGACGGCGGGCAATCAGCCCCAGCATTTT. Protein: CAWSRTAGNQPQHF.